The present T cell receptor (beta chain) was sequenced within a study of cytomegalovirus exposure and HLA in healthy donors. Worth noting for this clone: The antigen remains unidentified.

With 3 bases clipped from V and 0 bases from J, the junction kept 7 bases outside the gene matches. Germline V CDR1 and CDR2: SGHDT, YYEEEE. The CDR3 runs to 16 residues. This table comes from immunoSEQ multiplex PCR, and its TCRdb copy is limited to in-frame clones, with some not included. The data hold about 360,000 clones, with roughly 88% observed a single time. Findings of the study overall: Cytomegalovirus status, reportedly, was diagnosed with high specificity and sensitivity by the classifier.

The specimen sequenced was PBMCs. The clonotype was recovered from a woman aged 18-29 years in good health and CMV-seronegative. The chain has TRBV5-6 and TRBJ2-7, with 9 bases fitting TRBD2. The CDR3 sequence: CASSWASGTSSYEQYF. The CDR3 DNA reads as TGTGCCAGCAGCTGGGCTAGCGGGACTAGCTCCTACGAGCAGTACTTC.